The 10 T cell receptor beta chains below were found in one sample sequenced in a study of response to subunit inactivated influenza vaccine (dated by TCRdb to between 2017 and 2018). Library method: RT-PCR. Sequencing instrument: Illumina HiSeq 2500. TCRdb redid the processing of the public reads, applying fastp at Q25 and MiXCR, and retained in-frame beta chains. Every entry covers one CDR3 protein and lists the most common genes and DNA from its rows. The sample data list about 620,000 distinct CDR3 sequences, and approximately 10% of these were observed just once. Of the sample, roughly 9.6% is held by the ten largest clones. These same records also appear under a second study, on T cells expressing NK-cell markers. As that second study puts it: The TCR beta cDNA libraries were made using 5'RACE template switching, a step that added both a universal primer site and unique molecular identifiers.

The input for sequencing was PBMCs from blood, taken on the day of vaccination. These receptors all come from a man aged 45-65 years who received an inactivated influenza vaccine. Donor details come from another sample of the same person, matched by shared clones.

This clonotype was picked up a small number of times. V usage is TRBV15 and J usage is TRBJ2-1; 8 nucleotides line up with TRBD2. V dropped 5 bases and J dropped 0; count of bases not matched to a gene: 12. This CDR3 spans 18 amino acids. Germline V CDR1 and CDR2: LNHNV, YYDKDF (reference sequence). The CDR3: CATSDGSGGLYSYNEQFF. CDR3 sequence (DNA): TGTGCCACCAGCGATGGGAGCGGGGGCCTATACTCCTACAATGAGCAGTTCTTC.

The chain joins TRBV5-5 to TRBJ1-2, with TRBD1 matching 7 bases. The length of the CDR3 is 14 residues. The V gene's germline CDR1 is SGHKS and CDR2 YYEKEE (reference sequence). With V trimmed by 3 bases and J by 2 bases, 4 bases remained unmatched. The CDR3 protein is CASSSGTENYGYTF. The DNA for the CDR3 is TGTGCCAGCAGCTCCGGGACAGAGAACTATGGCTACACCTTC.

V gene TRBV11-2 combines with J gene TRBJ2-3; 9 nucleotides align to TRBD1. Germline lookup yields CDR1 SGHAT and CDR2 FQNNGV. Trimming took 5 bases from V and 7 from J; bases not matched to a gene: 10. CDR3 length: 15 amino acids. The CDR3 loop reads CASSTQQGAGNTQYF. CDR3 sequence (DNA): TGTGCCAGCAGCACCCAACAGGGGGCGGGAAATACGCAGTATTTT.

The chain carries TRBV20-1 and TRBJ1-5; tentative D call: TRBD1 (6 bases). Trimming took off 2 bases at V and 6 bases at J, with 14 bases between the two ends. CDR1 is DFQATT and CDR2 is SNEGSKA in the germline V gene (reference sequence). The CDR3 covers 14 residues. As DNA, the CDR3 is TGCAGTGCTAGACCGACGGCAGGGGCTCAGCCCCAGCATTTT. It yields the protein CSARPTAGAQPQHF.

Note on this clonotype: The junction and the germline gene differ at one end; a read error may be behind it. The chain recombines TRBV12-3 or TRBV12-4 with TRBJ2-3; perhaps TRBD2 as D (5 bases). CDR3 length: 15 amino acids. The CDR3 is CASSLAYPYTDTQYF. The CDR3 nucleotides are TGTGCCAGCAGTCTAGCTTACCCCTACACAGATACGCAGTATTTT.

The V call is TRBV5-1, the J call TRBJ2-3; 9 bases are shared with TRBD2. The V gene end was trimmed by 3 bases and the J gene end by 3 bases; junction bases not matched to a gene: 5. CDR3 length: 15 residues. Germline lookup yields CDR1 SGHRS and CDR2 YFSETQ. Written as DNA, the CDR3 is TGCGCCAGCAGCTCGGGACTAGCAGAGACAGATACGCAGTATTTT. This sequence encodes CASSSGLAETDTQYF.

This clonotype was detected ten times or more. The chain carries TRBV10-3 and TRBJ1-1, with D maybe TRBD1 (5 bases). The CDR3 has 14 residues. The V end was cut by 9 bases, the J end by 0 bases, with 14 bases between. Germline V CDR1 and CDR2: ENHRY, SYGVKD. The CDR3 region is CAITDNLMNTEAFF. CDR3 sequence (DNA): TGTGCCATTACGGACAATCTTATGAACACTGAAGCTTTCTTT.

The J gene is TRBJ2-3, the V gene TRBV27, with D perhaps TRBD2 (6 bases). The CDR3 has 12 residues. CDR1 is MNHEY and CDR2 is SMNVEV in the germline V gene (reference sequence). V lost 6 bases and J lost 4, with 8 bases in between. The CDR3 DNA is TGTGCCAGCAGGACGGGAGCAGATACGCAGTATTTT. Its translation is CASRTGADTQYF.

This clonotype showed up many times. The CDR3 DNA follows: TGTGCCAGCAGCGTTTTCAGGGGCGCCAGCACAGATACGCAGTATTTT. It encodes CASSVFRGASTDTQYF. The chain recombines TRBV9 with TRBJ2-3; tentative D call: TRBD1 (6 bases). Trimming cost V 2 bases and J 0 bases, with 13 bases left between them. In germline, CDR1 is SGDLS, CDR2 YYNGEE. This CDR3 is built from 16 residues.

The table lists this clonotype with a few counts. J is TRBJ2-6 and V is TRBV4-3; D unresolved. Deletions cut 1 base from V and 0 bases from J, with 10 bases between. Germline CDR1 reads LGHNA; CDR2 reads YSLEER. This CDR3 is built from 17 residues. The CDR3 nucleotides read TGCGCCAGCAGCCAAGGCCTATCGTACTCTGGGGCCAACGTCCTGACTTTC. Encoded protein: CASSQGLSYSGANVLTF.